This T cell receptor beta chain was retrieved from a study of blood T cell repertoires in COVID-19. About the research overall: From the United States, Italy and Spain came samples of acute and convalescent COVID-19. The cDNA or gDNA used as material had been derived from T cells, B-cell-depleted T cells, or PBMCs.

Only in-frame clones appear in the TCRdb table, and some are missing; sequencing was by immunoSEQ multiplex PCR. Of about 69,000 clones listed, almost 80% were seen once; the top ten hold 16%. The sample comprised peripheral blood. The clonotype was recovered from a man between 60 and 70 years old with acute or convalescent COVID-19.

The CDR3 bases are TGTGCCAGTAGTATTTCGGGGAATGAAGCTTTCTTT. Amino acids: CASSISGNEAFF. The chain recombines TRBV19 with TRBJ1-1; D unresolved. Germline values: CDR1 LNHDA, CDR2 SQIVND (reference sequence). V was cut by 3 bases and J by 7 bases, with 9 bases left in between. This CDR3 region has 12 residues. Based on the CDR3 plus reference TRBV19 and TRBJ1-1, the full variable domain is DGGITQSPKYLFRKEGQNVTLSCEQNLNHDAMYWYRQDPGQGLRLIYYSQIVNDFQKGDIAEGYSVSREKKESFPLTVTSAQKNPTAFYLCASSISGNEAFFGQGTRLTVV.